Listed below are T cell receptor beta chains from one sample, sequenced in a study of T cell clonotyping in hematopoietic cell transplantation. Clones were read by immunoSEQ multiplex PCR, and TCRdb kept only the in-frame ones, dropping some. The table records about 36,000 clones, 95% of them present only once. The sequencing used peripheral blood mononuclear cells, collected before stem cell transplant. These receptors came from a man aged 40-55 years with chronic myeloid leukemia. Some clones in this sample may be carry-over from other donors' samples. The CDR3 runs from the conserved cysteine through the conserved F or W. The order of the fields is J gene, D gene, clone size, V gene, CDR3 DNA, CDR3 protein. The D gene is left open where the match is weak. The size field is filled for only some rows; it gives once, few, many or a size class.

>TRBJ1-5|.|once|TRBV2
TGTGCCAGCAAGGTGGACAATCAGCCCCAGCATTTT
CASKVDNQPQHF
>TRBJ1-1|.|.|TRBV20-1
TGCAGTGCCTCACACACTGAAGCTTTCTTT
CSASHTEAFF
>TRBJ1-6|TRBD1|.|TRBV2
TGTGCCAGCAGTCAGGACAGGGGTTACTCACCCCTCCACTTT
CASSQDRGYSPLHF
>TRBJ1-2|.|.|TRBV4-3
TGCGCCAGCAGCCAGACACAGGGAGGTGGCTACACCTTC
CASSQTQGGGYTF
>TRBJ2-7|TRBD1|.|TRBV28
TGTGCCAGCAGGGGAGAGACAGGGAGCTCCTACGAGCAGTACTTC
CASRGETGSSYEQYF
>TRBJ2-3|.|.|TRBV6-6
TGTGCCAGCAGCTCACGGGGCGAGACAGATACGCAGTATTTT
CASSSRGETDTQYF
>TRBJ2-2|TRBD2|.|TRBV7-2
TGTGCCAGCAGCTTATTTAGCGGGGGGAACGCCGGGGAGCTGTTTTTT
CASSLFSGGNAGELFF
>TRBJ1-1|TRBD1|.|TRBV28
TGTGCCAGCAGTTTAGGGGACAGGGGTACTGAAGCTTTCTTT
CASSLGDRGTEAFF
>TRBJ2-7|.|.|TRBV2
TGTGCCAGCAAAGTAGGGCATTCCTACGAGCAGTACTTC
CASKVGHSYEQYF
>TRBJ1-5|.|.|TRBV19
TGTGCCAGTAGTATTCAGGCCAACAATCAGCCCCAGCATTTT
CASSIQANNQPQHF
>TRBJ2-3|.|.|TRBV30
TGTGCCTGGAGTGTCACAGATACGCAGTATTTT
CAWSVTDTQYF
>TRBJ2-7|.|.|TRBV7-6
TGTGCCAGCAGCTCGACCCTGGAAATGGAGAGCGAGCAGTACTTC
CASSSTLEMESEQYF
>TRBJ2-7|.|.|TRBV29-1
TGCAGCGTTGAAGCCGGGACTCAAGGCCACGAGCAGTACTTC
CSVEAGTQGHEQYF
>TRBJ2-5|.|.|TRBV11-2
TGTGCCAGCAGCTACCGGGCCGCCCAAGAGACCCAGTACTTC
CASSYRAAQETQYF
>TRBJ2-7|.|.|TRBV28
TGTGCCAGCAGCCATGAGGATACAGGTAGCGAGCAGTACTTC
CASSHEDTGSEQYF
>TRBJ1-6|.|.|TRBV7-9
TGTGCCAGCAGCGGAGCAGAATATTCACCCCTCCACTTT
CASSGAEYSPLHF
>TRBJ1-1|.|.|TRBV29-1
TGCAGCGTTGAAGGGTCCGGGGGGTCCGCCACTGAAGCTTTCTTT
CSVEGSGGSATEAFF
>TRBJ2-7|TRBD1|once|TRBV7-6
TGTGCCAGCAGCGCAGGGGGCACCTACGAGCAGTACTTC
CASSAGGTYEQYF
>TRBJ2-3|.|.|TRBV9
TGTGCCAGCAGCGTAGGGACAGATACGCAGTATTTT
CASSVGTDTQYF
>TRBJ1-1|.|.|TRBV30
TGTGCTTTCGACAGAGCCACTGAAGCTTTCTTT
CAFDRATEAFF
>TRBJ1-4|.|.|TRBV2
TGTGCCAGCACCTGGGGGGTGAGAGTTGCAACTAATGAAAAACTGTTTTTT
CASTWGVRVATNEKLFF
>TRBJ1-1|.|once|TRBV28
TGTGCCAGCAGTTTTGGTAGGGCGAACACTGAAGCTTTCTTT
CASSFGRANTEAFF
>TRBJ2-7|.|.|TRBV5-4
TGTGCCAGCACCATCGGAGGGGGCCCCTACGAGCAGTACTTC
CASTIGGGPYEQYF
>TRBJ2-7|.|.|TRBV4-2
TGTGCCAGCAGCCAAGATCTTAAGGGGGGGCAAGAGCAGTACTTC
CASSQDLKGGQEQYF
>TRBJ2-3|.|.|TRBV7-3
TGTGCCAGCAGCTTAGCCCCAGAGGTTGATACGCAGTATTTT
CASSLAPEVDTQYF
>TRBJ1-1|.|.|TRBV10-3
TGTGCCATCAGCCAACAGGGATTGAACACTGAAGCTTTCTTT
CAISQQGLNTEAFF
>TRBJ1-1|.|.|TRBV7-2
TGTGCCAGCAGCTTAGGGGGTGTCGCTTTCTTT
CASSLGGVAFF
>TRBJ2-7|.|.|TRBV7-8
TGTGCCAGCACCCCACAGGGTTGGAGGTACGAGCAGTACTTC
CASTPQGWRYEQYF
>TRBJ2-3|.|.|TRBV5-1
TGCGCCAGCAGCCCGTCAGGGGGGGGGCCGACAGATACGCAGTATTTT
CASSPSGGGPTDTQYF
>TRBJ2-7|TRBD1|.|TRBV4-1
TGCGCCAGCAGCCAGGCCCGGACAGGGACTTACGAGCAGTACTTC
CASSQARTGTYEQYF
>TRBJ2-7|TRBD2|.|TRBV5-1
TGCGCCAGCAGCTTGGCCGGACTAGCCGACTCCTACGAGCAGTACTTC
CASSLAGLADSYEQYF
>TRBJ2-2|TRBD1|.|TRBV7-2
TGTGCCAGCAGTCGGACAGGGGGCGCGAAAACCGGGGAGCTGTTTTTT
CASSRTGGAKTGELFF
>TRBJ2-6|.|.|TRBV6-1
TGTGCCAGCAGTGAAACTGGACCGCACCGGTCTGGGGCCAACGTCCTGACTTTC
CASSETGPHRSGANVLTF
>TRBJ1-3|.|.|TRBV5-1
TGCGCCAGCAGCTCACTAGCTTCTGGAAACACCATATATTTT
CASSSLASGNTIYF
>TRBJ1-1|.|.|TRBV28
TGTGCCTCTACCCGGGGGGCAGGCACTGAAGCTTTCTTT
CASTRGAGTEAFF
>TRBJ1-2|TRBD1|once|TRBV10-3
TGTGCCATCAGTTCCTCGTTGGGACAGGGGCAGGATGGCTACACCTTC
CAISSSLGQGQDGYTF
>TRBJ1-1|.|.|TRBV5-1
TGCGCCAGTTCCCGACTGGAAATGAACACTGAAGCTTTCTTT
CASSRLEMNTEAFF
>TRBJ2-2|.|.|TRBV4-1
TGCGCCAGCAGCCAGGAACGGGAGCTGTTTTTT
CASSQERELFF
>TRBJ2-3|TRBD2|.|TRBV5-1
TGCGCCAGCAGCTCGTCTAGCGGGGGAGATACGCAGTATTTT
CASSSSSGGDTQYF
>TRBJ2-1|TRBD2|once|TRBV7-8
TGTGCCAGCAGCCGGACTAGCGCCTACAATGAGCAGTTCTTC
CASSRTSAYNEQFF
>TRBJ1-6|TRBD1|.|TRBV4-1
TGCGCCAGCAGCCCCAGGGGGGTAGGTAATTCACCCCTCCACTTT
CASSPRGVGNSPLHF
>TRBJ1-5|.|.|TRBV2
TGTGCCAGCAGTGAAATGAGGGGCAATCAGCCCCAGCATTTT
CASSEMRGNQPQHF
>TRBJ1-2|TRBD1|.|TRBV15
TGTGCCACCAGCACCGGACAGGGTGGTAACTATGGCTACACCTTC
CATSTGQGGNYGYTF
>TRBJ1-2|.|.|TRBV19
TGTGCCAGTAGTATAGGGAGCGGATGGGGAAACTATGGCTACACCTTC
CASSIGSGWGNYGYTF
>TRBJ2-3|.|.|TRBV5-6
TGTGCCAGCAGCTTTAGAGATACGCAGTATTTT
CASSFRDTQYF
>TRBJ2-7|.|.|TRBV6-5
TGTGCCAGCAGTTACTCGAAGGAGGGCAACGAGCAGTACTTC
CASSYSKEGNEQYF
>TRBJ1-3|TRBD1|.|TRBV11-2
TGTGCCAGCAGCCAGACAGGGGGCTCTGGAAACACCATATATTTT
CASSQTGGSGNTIYF
>TRBJ2-4|.|.|TRBV6-5
TGTGCCAGCAGTCCTGGACCCCAGGGCCGTCAGTACTTC
CASSPGPQGRQYF
>TRBJ1-1|TRBD1|.|TRBV28
TGTGCCAGCAGTTGGGGACAGGGGAACACTGAAGCTTTCTTT
CASSWGQGNTEAFF
>TRBJ1-5|.|once|TRBV28
TGTGCCAGCAGCGGGGGAGGTGGGGATGGCAATCAGCCCCAGCATTTT
CASSGGGGDGNQPQHF
>TRBJ1-1|TRBD1|.|TRBV11-3
TGTGCCAGCAGCCCTCGGACAGGGGGTTACACTGAAGCTTTCTTT
CASSPRTGGYTEAFF
>TRBJ1-1|TRBD1|.|TRBV28
TGTGCCAGCAGCCCCGGACAGGACACTGAAGCTTTCTTT
CASSPGQDTEAFF